This entry concerns a single T cell receptor beta chain. No antigen is known for it. The authors ran a second PCR of roughly 6 to 12 cycles using a sample-barcoded 5' primer and a J-beta primer mix. TCRdb passed the 5' RACE reads through MiXCR, listing each CDR3 protein once. The sample records around 690,000 distinct CDR3 sequences, approximately 59% being singletons. Drawing of peripheral blood yielded roughly 9.3 milliliters from each donor. The ends were cut back, 5 bases at V and 3 bases at J, with 11 bases in the middle. The CDR3 has 13 residues. The germline CDR1 and CDR2 sequences are SGHRS and YFSETQ. These data originate in a study of blood T cells in healthy people across ages. Study-level points and caveats: A greater number of naive CD4+ cells and higher diversity distinguished long-lived donors from aged donors. A roughly linear fall in TCR beta diversity per million T cells was seen with increasing age.

Specimen: blood. This chain uses TRBV5-1 with TRBJ1-2; D may be TRBD1 (5 bases). The TCR comes from a man between 60 and 75 years old in good health. The CDR3 region has the DNA TGCGCCAGCAGGACAGCCCAAGACTATGGCTACACCTTC. Encoded protein: CASRTAQDYGYTF.